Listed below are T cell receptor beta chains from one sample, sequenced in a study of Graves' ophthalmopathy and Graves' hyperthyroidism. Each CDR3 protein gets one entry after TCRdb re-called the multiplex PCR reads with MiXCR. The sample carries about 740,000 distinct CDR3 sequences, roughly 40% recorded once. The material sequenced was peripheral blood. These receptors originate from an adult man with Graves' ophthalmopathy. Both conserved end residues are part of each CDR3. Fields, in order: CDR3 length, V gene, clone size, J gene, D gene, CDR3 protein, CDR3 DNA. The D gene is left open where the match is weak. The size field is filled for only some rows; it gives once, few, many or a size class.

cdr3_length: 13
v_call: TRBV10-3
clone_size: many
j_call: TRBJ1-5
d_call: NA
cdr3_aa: CAISESAEGSTHF
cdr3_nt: TGTGCCATCAGTGAGTCGGCGGAAGGTTCTACGCATTTT

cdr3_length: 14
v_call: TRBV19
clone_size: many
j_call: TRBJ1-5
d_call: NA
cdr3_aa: CASSMVPTIQPQHF
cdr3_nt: TGTGCCAGTAGTATGGTACCGACAATACAGCCCCAGCATTTT

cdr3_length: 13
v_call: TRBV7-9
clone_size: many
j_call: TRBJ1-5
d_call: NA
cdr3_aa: CASSLVGNQPQHF
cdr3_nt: TGTGCCAGCAGCTTAGTGGGAAATCAGCCCCAGCATTTT

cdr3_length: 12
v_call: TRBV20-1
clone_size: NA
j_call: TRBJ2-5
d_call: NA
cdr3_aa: CSARAAQETQYF
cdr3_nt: TGCAGTGCTAGGGCCGCACAAGAGACCCAGTACTTC

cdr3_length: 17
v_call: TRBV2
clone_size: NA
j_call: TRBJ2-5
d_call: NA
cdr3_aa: CASSSHTVGGLKETQYF
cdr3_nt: TGTGCCAGCAGTTCCCATACTGTCGGGGGGCTTAAAGAGACCCAGTACTTC

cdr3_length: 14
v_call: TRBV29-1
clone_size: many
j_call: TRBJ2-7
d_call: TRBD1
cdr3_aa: CSVPDRGNSYEQYF
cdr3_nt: TGCAGCGTTCCCGACAGGGGGAACTCCTACGAGCAGTACTTC

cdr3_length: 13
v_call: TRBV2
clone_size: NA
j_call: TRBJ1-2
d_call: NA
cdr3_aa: CASSRTAGPGYTF
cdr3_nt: TGTGCCAGCAGTCGGACAGCGGGCCCTGGCTACACCTTC

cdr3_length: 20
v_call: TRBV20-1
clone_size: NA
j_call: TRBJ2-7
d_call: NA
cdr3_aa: CSAGSGSDPVPNTNSYEQYF
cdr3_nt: TGCAGTGCAGGATCAGGGTCGGACCCCGTGCCCAACACCAACTCCTACGAGCAGTACTTC

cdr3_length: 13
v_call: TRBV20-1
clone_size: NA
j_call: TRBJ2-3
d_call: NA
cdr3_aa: CSAMFGGTDTQYF
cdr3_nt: TGCAGTGCTATGTTCGGCGGAACAGATACGCAGTATTTT

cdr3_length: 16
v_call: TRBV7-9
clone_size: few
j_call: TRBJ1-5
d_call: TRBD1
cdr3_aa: CASSSGQGVRNQPQHF
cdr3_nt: TGCGCCAGCAGCTCGGGACAGGGGGTTAGAAATCAGCCCCAGCATTTT

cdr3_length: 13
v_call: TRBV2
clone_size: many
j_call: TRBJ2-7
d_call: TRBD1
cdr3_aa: CASSRQGSYEQYF
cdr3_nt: TGTGCCAGCAGTCGACAGGGTTCTTACGAGCAGTACTTC

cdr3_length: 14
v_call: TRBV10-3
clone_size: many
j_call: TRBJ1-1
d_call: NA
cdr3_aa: CAINDGDVNTEAFF
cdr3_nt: TGTGCCATCAACGACGGGGACGTGAACACTGAAGCTTTCTTT

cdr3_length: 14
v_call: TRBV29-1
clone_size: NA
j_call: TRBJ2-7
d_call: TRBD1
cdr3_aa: CSLMTGTGSYEQYF
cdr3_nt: TGCAGCCTTATGACCGGGACAGGGTCCTACGAGCAGTACTTC

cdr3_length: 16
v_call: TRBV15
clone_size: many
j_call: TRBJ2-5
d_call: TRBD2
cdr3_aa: CATSRGPTGGAETQYF
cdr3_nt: TGTGCCACCAGCAGAGGACCGACCGGGGGGGCAGAGACCCAGTACTTC

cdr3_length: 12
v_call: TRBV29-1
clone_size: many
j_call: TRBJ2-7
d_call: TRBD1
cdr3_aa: CSVGQGDHEQYF
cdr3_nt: TGCAGCGTAGGACAGGGGGACCACGAGCAGTACTTC

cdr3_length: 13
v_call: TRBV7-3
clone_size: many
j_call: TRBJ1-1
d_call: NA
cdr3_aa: CASSWGVGTEAFF
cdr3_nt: TGTGCCAGCAGCTGGGGGGTCGGGACTGAAGCTTTCTTT

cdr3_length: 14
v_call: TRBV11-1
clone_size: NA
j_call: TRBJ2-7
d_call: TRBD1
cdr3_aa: CASSAGQGAYGQYF
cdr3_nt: TGTGCCAGTAGTGCGGGACAGGGAGCCTACGGGCAGTACTTC

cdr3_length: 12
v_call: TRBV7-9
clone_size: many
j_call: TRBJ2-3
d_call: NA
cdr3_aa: CASSLSTDTQYF
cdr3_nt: TGTGCCAGCAGTTTGAGCACAGATACGCAGTATTTT

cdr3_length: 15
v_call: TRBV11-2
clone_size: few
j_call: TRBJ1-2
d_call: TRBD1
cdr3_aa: CASSRLTGIDYGYTF
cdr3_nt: TGTGCCAGCAGCCGACTGACAGGGATTGACTATGGCTACACCTTC

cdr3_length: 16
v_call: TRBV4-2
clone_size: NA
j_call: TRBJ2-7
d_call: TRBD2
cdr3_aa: CASSQELAALPYEQYF
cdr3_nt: TGTGCCAGCAGCCAAGAACTAGCGGCTCTACCGTACGAGCAGTACTTC

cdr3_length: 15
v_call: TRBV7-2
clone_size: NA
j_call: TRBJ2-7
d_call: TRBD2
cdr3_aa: CASSRTSATRYEQYF
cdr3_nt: TGTGCCAGCAGCCGAACTAGCGCGACGCGCTACGAGCAGTACTTC

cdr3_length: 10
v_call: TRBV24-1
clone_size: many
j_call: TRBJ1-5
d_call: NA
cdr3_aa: CASSNQPQHF
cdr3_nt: TGTGCCAGCTCCAATCAGCCCCAGCATTTT

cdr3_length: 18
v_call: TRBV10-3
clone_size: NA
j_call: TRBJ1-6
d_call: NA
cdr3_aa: CASSYSSSPEPHNSPLHF
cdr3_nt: TGTGCCAGCAGTTACTCAAGTAGCCCCGAGCCCCATAATTCACCCCTCCACTTT

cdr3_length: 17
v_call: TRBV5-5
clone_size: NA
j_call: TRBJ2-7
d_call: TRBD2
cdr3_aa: CASTLGRGTRGIYEQYF
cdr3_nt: TGTGCCAGCACCCTAGGAAGGGGGACTAGGGGGATTTACGAGCAGTACTTC

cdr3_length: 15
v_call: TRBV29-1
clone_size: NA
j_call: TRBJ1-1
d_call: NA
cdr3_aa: CSVVILFAGNTEAFF
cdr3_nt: TGCAGCGTTGTTATTCTTTTTGCAGGGAACACTGAAGCTTTCTTT

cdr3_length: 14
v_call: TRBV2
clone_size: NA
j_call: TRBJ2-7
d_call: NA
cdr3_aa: CASTGPSATYEQYF
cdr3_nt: TGTGCCAGCACCGGTCCTAGCGCGACCTACGAGCAGTACTTC

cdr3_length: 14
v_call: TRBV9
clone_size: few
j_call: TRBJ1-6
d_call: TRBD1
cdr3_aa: CASSQQGDNSPLHF
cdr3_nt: TGTGCCAGCTCTCAGCAGGGGGATAATTCACCCCTCCACTTT

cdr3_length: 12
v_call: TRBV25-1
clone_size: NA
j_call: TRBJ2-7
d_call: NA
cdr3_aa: CASSLLGAEQYF
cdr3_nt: TGTGCCAGCAGCCTACTAGGGGCCGAGCAGTACTTC

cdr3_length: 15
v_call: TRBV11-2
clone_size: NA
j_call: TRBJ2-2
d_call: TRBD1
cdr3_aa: CASSFDRGFTGELFF
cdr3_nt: TGTGCCAGCAGCTTTGACAGGGGGTTCACCGGGGAGCTGTTTTTT

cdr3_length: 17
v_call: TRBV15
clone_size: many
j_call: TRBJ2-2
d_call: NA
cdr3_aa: CATSSPHQASNTGELFF
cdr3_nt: TGTGCCACCAGCAGTCCCCACCAGGCGTCGAACACCGGGGAGCTGTTTTTT

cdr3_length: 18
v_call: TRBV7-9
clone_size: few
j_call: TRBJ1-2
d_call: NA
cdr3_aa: CASTPRPSTRDYNYGYTF
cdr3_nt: TGTGCCAGCACCCCGAGACCCAGTACCCGCGATTATAACTATGGCTACACCTTC

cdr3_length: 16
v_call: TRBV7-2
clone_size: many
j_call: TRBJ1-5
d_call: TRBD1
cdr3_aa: CASSPRQGKTNQPQHF
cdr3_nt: TGTGCCAGCAGCCCAAGACAGGGTAAGACGAATCAGCCCCAGCATTTT

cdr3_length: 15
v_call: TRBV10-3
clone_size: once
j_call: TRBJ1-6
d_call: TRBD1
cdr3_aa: CAISESTGRGSPLHF
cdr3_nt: TGTGCCATCAGTGAGTCGACAGGGCGAGGTTCACCCCTCCACTTT

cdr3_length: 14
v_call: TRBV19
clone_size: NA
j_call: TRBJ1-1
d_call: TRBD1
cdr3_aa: CASSHRTGGTEAFF
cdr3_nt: TGTGCCAGTAGTCATCGGACAGGGGGCACTGAAGCTTTCTTT

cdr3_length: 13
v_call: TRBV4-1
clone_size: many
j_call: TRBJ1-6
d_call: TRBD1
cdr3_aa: CASSQRQGAALHF
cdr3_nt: TGCGCCAGCAGCCAACGACAGGGAGCGGCCCTCCACTTT

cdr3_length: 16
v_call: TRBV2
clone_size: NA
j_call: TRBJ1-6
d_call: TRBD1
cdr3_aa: CASSYSQDRVGSPLHF
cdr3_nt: TGTGCCAGCAGTTACTCACAGGACAGGGTGGGATCACCCCTCCACTTT

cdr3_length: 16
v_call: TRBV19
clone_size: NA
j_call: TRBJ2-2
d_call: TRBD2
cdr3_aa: CASSPTSGSGTGELFF
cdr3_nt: TGTGCCAGTAGCCCAACTAGCGGGAGTGGCACCGGGGAGCTGTTTTTT

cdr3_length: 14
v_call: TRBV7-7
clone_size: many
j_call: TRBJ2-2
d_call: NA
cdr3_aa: CASSLELNTGELFF
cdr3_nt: TGTGCTAGCAGCTTAGAACTGAACACCGGGGAGCTGTTTTTT

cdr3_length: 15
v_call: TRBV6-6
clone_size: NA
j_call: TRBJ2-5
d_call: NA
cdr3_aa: CASSFQDGFGETQYF
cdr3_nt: TGTGCCAGCAGTTTTCAGGACGGGTTCGGAGAGACCCAGTACTTC

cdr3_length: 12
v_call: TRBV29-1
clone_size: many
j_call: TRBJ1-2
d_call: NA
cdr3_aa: CSVERQAVGYTF
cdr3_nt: TGCAGCGTTGAAAGACAGGCCGTTGGCTACACCTTC

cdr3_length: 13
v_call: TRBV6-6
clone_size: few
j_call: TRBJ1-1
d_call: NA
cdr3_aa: CASSHDSNREAFF
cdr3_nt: TGTGCCAGCAGCCACGACAGCAACCGTGAAGCTTTCTTT

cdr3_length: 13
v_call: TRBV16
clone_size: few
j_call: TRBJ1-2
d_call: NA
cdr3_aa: CASSRPLNYGYTF
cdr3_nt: TGTGCCAGCAGCCGACCACTGAACTATGGCTACACCTTC

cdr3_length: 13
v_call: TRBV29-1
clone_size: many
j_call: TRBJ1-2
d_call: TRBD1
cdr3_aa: CSVQTGVPSGYTF
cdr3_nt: TGCAGCGTCCAGACAGGGGTCCCGAGCGGCTACACCTTC

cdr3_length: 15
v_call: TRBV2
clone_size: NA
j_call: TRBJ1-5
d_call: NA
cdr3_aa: CASGEYRTSNQPQHF
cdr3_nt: TGTGCCAGCGGTGAATACAGGACTAGCAATCAGCCCCAGCATTTT

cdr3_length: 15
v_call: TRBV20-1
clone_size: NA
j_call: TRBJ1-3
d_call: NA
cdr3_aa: CSARNPRVSGNTIYF
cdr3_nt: TGCAGTGCAAGAAACCCCAGGGTTTCTGGAAACACCATATATTTT

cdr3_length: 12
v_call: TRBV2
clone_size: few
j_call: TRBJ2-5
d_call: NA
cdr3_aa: CASRQGPETQYF
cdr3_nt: TGTGCCAGCAGGCAGGGACCGGAGACCCAGTACTTC

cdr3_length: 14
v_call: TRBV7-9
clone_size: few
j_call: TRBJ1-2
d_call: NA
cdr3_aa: CASSPIEVNYGYTF
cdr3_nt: TGTGCCAGCAGCCCCATTGAAGTAAACTATGGCTACACCTTC

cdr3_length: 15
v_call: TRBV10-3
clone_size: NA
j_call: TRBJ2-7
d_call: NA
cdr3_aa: CAISDTLRTVYEQYF
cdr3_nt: TGTGCCATCAGTGACACTCTCCGGACAGTCTACGAGCAGTACTTC

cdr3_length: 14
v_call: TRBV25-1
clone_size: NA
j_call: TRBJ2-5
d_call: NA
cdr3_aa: CASSPQPRKETQYF
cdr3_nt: TGTGCCAGCAGTCCCCAGCCGCGAAAAGAGACCCAGTACTTC

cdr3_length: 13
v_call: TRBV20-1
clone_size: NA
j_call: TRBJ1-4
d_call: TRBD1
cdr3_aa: CSAPGQTNEKLFF
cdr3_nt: TGCAGTGCTCCGGGACAGACTAATGAAAAACTGTTTTTT

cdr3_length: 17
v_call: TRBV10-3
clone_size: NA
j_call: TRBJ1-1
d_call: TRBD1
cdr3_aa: CATRAVTGQGWYTEAFF
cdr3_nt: TGTGCCACCAGAGCAGTAACAGGACAGGGTTGGTACACTGAAGCTTTCTTT

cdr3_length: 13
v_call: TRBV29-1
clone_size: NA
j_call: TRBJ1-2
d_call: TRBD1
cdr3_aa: CSVTGGDVYGYTF
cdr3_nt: TGCAGCGTCACAGGGGGCGATGTCTATGGCTACACCTTC

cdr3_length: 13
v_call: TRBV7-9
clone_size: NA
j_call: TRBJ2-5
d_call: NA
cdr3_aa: CASSPRPSETQYF
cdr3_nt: TGTGCCAGCAGCCCCAGGCCGTCGGAGACCCAGTACTTC

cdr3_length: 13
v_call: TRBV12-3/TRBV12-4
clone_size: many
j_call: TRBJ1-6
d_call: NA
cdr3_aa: CASSLKEGSPLHF
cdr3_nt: TGTGCCAGCAGCTTAAAGGAGGGCTCACCCCTCCACTTT

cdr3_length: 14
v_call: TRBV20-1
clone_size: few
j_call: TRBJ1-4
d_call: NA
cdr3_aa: CSARLLSSNEKLFF
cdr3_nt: TGCAGTGCTAGACTTCTCAGTAGCAATGAAAAACTGTTTTTT

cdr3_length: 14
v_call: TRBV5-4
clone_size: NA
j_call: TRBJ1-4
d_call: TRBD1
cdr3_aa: CASRRQGGEEKLLF
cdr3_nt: TGTGCCAGCCGGCGACAGGGCGGCGAGGAAAAACTGCTTTTT

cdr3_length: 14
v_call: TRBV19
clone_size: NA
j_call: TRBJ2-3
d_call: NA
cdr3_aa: CASSGRGGSDTQYF
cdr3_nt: TGTGCCAGTAGTGGCAGGGGTGGGTCCGATACGCAGTATTTT

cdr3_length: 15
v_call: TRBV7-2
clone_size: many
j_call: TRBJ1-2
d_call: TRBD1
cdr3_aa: CASSLPGQGAAGYTF
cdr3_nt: TGTGCCAGCAGCTTACCGGGACAGGGGGCAGCTGGCTACACCTTC

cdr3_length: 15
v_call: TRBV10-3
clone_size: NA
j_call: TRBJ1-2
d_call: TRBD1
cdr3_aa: CASSYRTGTGNGYTF
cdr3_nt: TGTGCCAGCAGTTACCGGACAGGGACCGGGAATGGCTACACCTTC